This note documents a single T cell receptor beta chain sequence. Assay: immunoSEQ multiplex PCR; the TCRdb copy retains only in-frame clones and omits some. The sample comprises roughly 100,000 clones, about 91% of which are singletons, and about 4% rests with the top ten. This sample is part of a study of blood T cell repertoires in COVID-19. Germline CDR1 reads LNHDA; CDR2 reads SQIVND (reference sequence). CDR3 size: 14 residues. V gave up 6 bases and J gave up 2 bases; unmatched junction bases: 4. Sequencing was carried out using peripheral blood. This clonotype was sampled from a man aged 18 to 35 with acute or convalescent COVID-19. The chain has TRBV19 and TRBJ2-3; 8 bases align to TRBD2. CDR3 bases: TGTGCCAGTAGCGATAGCGGGGCCACAGATACGCAGTATTTT. Translating gives CASSDSGATDTQYF.